This is a list of T cell receptor beta chains from one sample in a study of beta chain features in type 1 diabetes. Profiled with immunoSEQ multiplex PCR; TCRdb holds only in-frame clones, not every one. Of about 700,000 clones listed, 13% are singletons. Sequences were obtained from naive CD4+ T cells from blood. The receptors derive from a man younger than 30 with type 1 diabetes. The CDR3 runs from the conserved cysteine through the conserved F or W. The D gene is left open where the match is weak. The size of a clone is reported for some rows only, either as once, few or many, or as a class for expanded clones.

v_call,clone_size,d_call,j_call,cdr3_nt,cdr3_aa
TRBV7-3,once,TRBD2,TRBJ2-1,TGTGCCAGCAGCTTAGTAAGCGGGGTGTACAATGAGCAGTTCTTC,CASSLVSGVYNEQFF
TRBV6-5,NA,NA,TRBJ2-3,TGTGCCAGCAGTTACGTTGGGGGGACAGATACGCAGTATTTT,CASSYVGGTDTQYF
TRBV7-9,few,TRBD1,TRBJ1-1,TGTGCCAGCAGCTTACAAGGACAGGGGGACACTGAAGCTTTCTTT,CASSLQGQGDTEAFF
TRBV15,NA,NA,TRBJ1-5,TGTGCCACCAGCAGAGATCCCCCTGGAGGTGGGTCGAATCAGCCCCAGCATTTT,CATSRDPPGGGSNQPQHF
TRBV9,NA,TRBD2,TRBJ2-1,TGTGCCAGCAGCGCGCTAGCGGGGTCCTACAATGAGCAGTTCTTC,CASSALAGSYNEQFF
TRBV25-1,NA,NA,TRBJ1-1,TGTGCCAGCAGTGACGTGGGGACTGAAGCTTTCTTT,CASSDVGTEAFF
TRBV30,NA,TRBD1,TRBJ1-2,TGTGCCTGGAGTGCATCCGGGACAGGGAACTGGAGAGGCTACACCTTC,CAWSASGTGNWRGYTF
TRBV7-9,NA,NA,TRBJ1-6,TGTGCCAGCAGCTCCGGCAGGGGCCCAATTAATTCACCCCTCCACTTT,CASSSGRGPINSPLHF
TRBV30,NA,NA,TRBJ1-1,TGTGCCTGGAGGGAAGCCATCGGGGCGAACACTGAAGCTTTCTTT,CAWREAIGANTEAFF
TRBV9,NA,NA,TRBJ1-1,TGTGCCAGCAGCGTAGTGCAGGAGAACACTGAAGCTTTCTTT,CASSVVQENTEAFF
TRBV4-1,NA,TRBD1,TRBJ1-1,TGCGCCAGCAGCCTTGGACAGGAGATGAACACTGAAGCTTTCTTT,CASSLGQEMNTEAFF
TRBV5-1,NA,NA,TRBJ2-7,TGCGCCAGCAGCTTGGAGGCAGCCCTCTCCTACGAGCAGTACTTC,CASSLEAALSYEQYF
TRBV28,NA,NA,TRBJ2-5,TGTGCAGTAGAGGGATCACAAGAGACCCAGTACTTC,CAVEGSQETQYF
TRBV29-1,few,NA,TRBJ1-4,TGCAGCGTAAGGGAGGCTAATGAAAAACTGTTTTTT,CSVREANEKLFF
TRBV6-5,NA,NA,TRBJ2-6,TGTGCCAGCAGTCTGATGCTCTCTGGGGCCAACGTCCTGACTTTC,CASSLMLSGANVLTF